Listed here are 24 T cell receptor beta chains from one sample, sequenced in a study of control samples from healthy donors and cancer patients. Clones were read by immunoSEQ multiplex PCR, and TCRdb kept only the in-frame ones, dropping some. Among about 170,000 clones listed, around nine tenths were seen once. Sequencing used blood. The receptors originated from a man in his thirties or forties in good health.

This clone was observed once. This sequence joins TRBV15 and TRBJ2-7, with 10 bases fitting TRBD2. Germline V gene lookup returns CDR1 LNHNV and CDR2 YYDKDF (reference sequence). This CDR3 contains 16 residues. The V segment lost 1 base and the J segment 5 bases; nucleotides outside the gene matches: 8. CDR3 region: CATSRAEGSGGNEQYF. In DNA form, the CDR3 reads TGTGCCACCAGCAGAGCAGAAGGTAGCGGGGGGAACGAGCAGTACTTC.

J is TRBJ2-1 and V is TRBV5-4; D is ambiguous. V lost 3 bases and J lost 7, with 14 bases in between. The CDR3 is 14 amino acids. Germline CDR1 reads SGHNT; CDR2 reads YYREEE (reference sequence). CDR3 protein: CASSSDPPWNEQFF. The CDR3 bases are TGTGCCAGCAGCTCAGACCCGCCGTGGAATGAGCAGTTCTTC. The whole variable domain, remainder taken from reference TRBV5-4 and TRBJ2-1, is ETGVTQSPTHLIKTRGQQVTLRCSSQSGHNTVSWYQQALGQGPQFIFQYYREEENGRGNFPPRFSGLQFPNYSSELNVNALELDDSALYLCASSSDPPWNEQFFGPGTRLTVL.

The chain couples TRBV4-1 to TRBJ1-1; D call uncertain. Germline V gene data show CDR1 as MGHRA and CDR2 as YSYEKL. V dropped 5 bases and J dropped 4 bases, with 8 bases sitting between them. The CDR3 loop spans 12 amino acids. This CDR3 reads CASSKAGTEAFF. In DNA form, the CDR3 reads TGCGCCAGCAGCAAAGCAGGCACTGAAGCTTTCTTT.

The chain uses TRBV6-5 and TRBJ1-1; 8 bases are a match to TRBD1. V gave up 6 bases and J gave up 10 bases; unmatched junction bases: 7. Germline V gene data show CDR1 as MNHEY and CDR2 as SVGAGI. CDR3 length equals 12 residues. The CDR3 DNA reads TGTGCCAGCAGCCTAGGACAGGGAACAGCTTTCTTT. This codes for CASSLGQGTAFF.

The V call is TRBV5-4, the J call TRBJ1-6; 9 nucleotides agree with TRBD1. Germline values: CDR1 SGHNT, CDR2 YYREEE (reference sequence). The J segment lost 6 bases and the V segment lost 4 bases, leaving 8 bases of the junction unmatched. CDR3 length: 16 residues. The CDR3 nucleotides are TGTGCCAGCAGCAGGAGTTCGGGACAGGGTAATTCACCCCTCCACTTT. Translation gives CASSRSSGQGNSPLHF. Full variable domain (outside the CDR3, taken from reference TRBV5-4 and TRBJ1-6): ETGVTQSPTHLIKTRGQQVTLRCSSQSGHNTVSWYQQALGQGPQFIFQYYREEENGRGNFPPRFSGLQFPNYSSELNVNALELDDSALYLCASSRSSGQGNSPLHFGNGTRLTVT.

V gene TRBV19 combines with J gene TRBJ1-4; 10 positions match TRBD1. Germline V gene data show CDR1 as LNHDA and CDR2 as SQIVND (reference sequence). V shed 2 bases, J shed 7 bases, and the junction held 4 bases outside the gene matches. CDR3 size: 15 residues. The CDR3 DNA is TGTGCCAGTAGTATACCGGGACAGGGGATTGAAAAACTGTTTTTT. Its translation: CASSIPGQGIEKLFF. The full variable domain, with the rest looked up from reference TRBV19 and TRBJ1-4, is DGGITQSPKYLFRKEGQNVTLSCEQNLNHDAMYWYRQDPGQGLRLIYYSQIVNDFQKGDIAEGYSVSREKKESFPLTVTSAQKNPTAFYLCASSIPGQGIEKLFFGSGTQLSVL.

This clone was seen repeatedly, ten times or more. The rearrangement links TRBV19 to TRBJ2-3; D may correspond to TRBD1 or TRBD2 (5 bases each). The V end was cut by 6 bases, the J end by 8 bases, with 21 bases between. CDR1 and CDR2 (germline): LNHDA, SQIVND (reference sequence). The CDR3 is made up of 15 amino acids. DNA of the CDR3: TGTGCCAGTAGCGTAGTCGGTCAGTTGAGGGGTACGCAGTATTTT. Residues: CASSVVGQLRGTQYF.

Worth noting for this clone: Relative to the germline gene, one junction end is altered; a read error may explain this. The chain links TRBV5-1 to TRBJ1-1; no clear D. This CDR3 is 11 amino acids long. CDR1 is SGHRS, CDR2 YFSETQ, per germline. This chain's CDR3 is CASKDGRTLSF. CDR3 sequence (DNA): TGCGCCAGCAAGGATGGTCGTACCCTATCCTTT.

This sequence joins TRBV19 and TRBJ2-7; D not resolved. The CDR3 is 15 residues long. Germline lookup yields CDR1 LNHDA and CDR2 SQIVND (reference sequence). V was shortened by 5 bases and J by 4 bases, with 18 bases between the two germline ends. The CDR3 loop is CASSRNPADGYEQYF. The CDR3 bases are TGTGCCAGTAGTCGGAACCCGGCCGACGGATACGAGCAGTACTTC.

The rearrangement uses TRBV14 and TRBJ2-5; D possibly corresponds to TRBD2 (6 bases). The CDR3 has 12 amino acids. Germline assignment: CDR1 SGHDN and CDR2 FVKESK. Between the trimmed V and J ends, which lost 4 bases and 7 bases, there was a span of 10 bases. The CDR3 DNA follows: TGTGCCAGCAGCCGGGGGGAATTGACCCAGTACTTC. It codes for CASSRGELTQYF.

V is TRBV5-5 and J is TRBJ1-2; 9 bases match TRBD1. The junction had 14 bases not matched to a gene; V was cut back by 4 bases and J by 7 bases. Germline CDR1 is SGHKS and CDR2 is YYEKEE (reference sequence). The CDR3 length is 16 residues. As DNA, the CDR3 is TGTGCCAGCAGCCCCCGACCGGGACAGGGAATTGGTGGCTACACCTTC. It translates to CASSPRPGQGIGGYTF.

The rearrangement joins TRBV7-8 to TRBJ2-3, with a tentative D call TRBD2 (6 bases). The length of the CDR3 is 16 residues. The germline V gene has CDR1 SGHVS and CDR2 FQNEAQ. Between the trimmed V and J ends, which lost 1 base and 4 bases, there was a span of 15 bases. The CDR3 region has the DNA TGTGCCAGCAGCTTAGAGTCGGGAGCATTTCCAGATACGCAGTATTTT. It yields the protein CASSLESGAFPDTQYF.

The chain combines TRBV2 with TRBJ2-3; 10 bases fit TRBD1. This CDR3 is 13 amino acids long. With V trimmed by 11 bases and J by 5 bases, 7 bases remained unmatched. Germline CDR1 SNHLY, CDR2 FYNNEI. CDR3 nucleotide sequence: TGTGCCGGCCGCGGACAGGGGGTAGATACGCAGTATTTT. Protein sequence: CAGRGQGVDTQYF.

The chain employs TRBV7-7 and TRBJ1-4; a possible D gene is TRBD1 (5 bases). CDR1 and CDR2 from the germline V gene are SSHAT and FNYEAQ (reference sequence). Trimming cost V 1 base and J 6 bases, with 12 bases left between them. This CDR3 spans 15 amino acids. The CDR3 nucleotides read TGTGCCAGCAGCTTAGGAAGGGGCAGAGATGAAAAACTGTTTTTT. Amino acid sequence: CASSLGRGRDEKLFF.

This rearrangement joins TRBV6-2 or TRBV6-3 to TRBJ1-1, with 9 positions matching TRBD1. J lost 0 bases, V lost 6 bases, and 17 bases had no gene match. CDR3 length: 19 residues. Germline V lookup: CDR1 MNHEY, CDR2 SVGEGT. CDR3 region: CASSPISRTGVRMNTEAFF. The CDR3 region has the DNA TGTGCCAGCAGCCCCATTTCCCGGACAGGGGTGCGAATGAACACTGAAGCTTTCTTT.

The V call is TRBV3-1 (or the pseudogene TRBV3-2), the J call TRBJ2-1; D gene uncertain. The CDR3 contains 15 residues. V gave up 1 base and J gave up 6 bases, with 13 bases separating them. Germline-derived CDR1 and CDR2 are LGHDT and YNNKEL (reference sequence). The CDR3 spells CASSQVPSRGNEQFF. The CDR3 DNA follows: TGTGCCAGCAGCCAAGTTCCATCAAGAGGCAATGAGCAGTTCTTC.

V and J are TRBV7-8 and TRBJ2-4; tentative D call: TRBD1 (5 bases). CDR1 and CDR2 (germline): SGHVS, FQNEAQ. Trimming left V 1 base short and J 1 base short, with 14 bases between. This CDR3 spans 17 amino acids. In DNA, the CDR3 is TGTGCCAGCAGCTTAGGGTGGGCATACAGGGCCAAAAACATTCAGTACTTC. This translates into CASSLGWAYRAKNIQYF.

The V call is TRBV9, the J call TRBJ1-5; D is ambiguous. V shed 0 bases and J shed 6 bases, with 10 bases lying between them. Germline V gene sequence: CDR1 SGDLS, CDR2 YYNGEE. CDR3 size: 14 residues. CDR3 nucleotides: TGTGCCAGCAGCGTAGGTCGGTCGGCTCAGCCCCAGCATTTT. Residues: CASSVGRSAQPQHF.

The chain is built from TRBV7-9 and TRBJ1-1; D not certain. Looked up from germline, CDR1 is SEHNR and CDR2 is FQNEAQ (reference sequence). The CDR3 consists of 12 residues. V gave up 1 base and J gave up 11 bases, with 11 bases separating them. CDR3 in amino acids: CASSLVSGRAFF. The CDR3 nucleotides read TGTGCCAGCAGCTTAGTTTCTGGTAGGGCTTTCTTT.

This sequence joins TRBV28 and TRBJ1-2; the D is unclear. The CDR3 loop spans 12 amino acids. Trimming shortened V by 5 bases and J by 8 bases, and 12 bases separated the two germline ends. The V gene's germline CDR1 is MDHEN and CDR2 SYDVKM. The CDR3 region has the DNA TGTGCCAGCAGTCTGAGTCTAGGAGGCTACACCTTC. This gives the protein CASSLSLGGYTF.

The gene calls are TRBV10-3 and TRBJ1-1, with D hard to call. Trimming shortened V by 4 bases and J by 6 bases, and 6 bases separated the two germline ends. CDR3 length: 11 residues. Germline assignment: CDR1 ENHRY and CDR2 SYGVKD. The CDR3 sequence: CAISGVAEAFF. The CDR3 coding sequence is TGTGCCATCAGTGGGGTGGCTGAAGCTTTCTTT.

The J gene is TRBJ1-5, the V gene TRBV27, with unresolved D. Trimming shortened V by 3 bases and J by 7 bases, and 13 bases separated the two germline ends. This CDR3 spans 14 amino acids. The germline gives CDR1 MNHEY, CDR2 SMNVEV (reference sequence). The CDR3 DNA sequence: TGTGCCAGCAGTTTGGGCCCAGATCGCCAGCCCCAGCATTTT. Its protein product is CASSLGPDRQPQHF.

The chain joins TRBV19 to TRBJ1-3, with TRBD1 identical over 9 bases. Germline loops: CDR1 LNHDA, CDR2 SQIVND (reference sequence). This CDR3 is built from 15 residues. Trimming took 5 bases from V and 4 from J; bases not matched to a gene: 6. CDR3 sequence reads: CASSASGTGGNTIYF. The CDR3 DNA reads as TGTGCCAGTAGTGCCTCCGGGACAGGGGGAAACACCATATATTTT.

The chain joins TRBV7-9 to TRBJ2-7; TRBD2 matches at 14 bases. Germline V gene data show CDR1 as SEHNR and CDR2 as FQNEAQ (reference sequence). The CDR3 has 16 residues. J was trimmed by 2 bases and V by 5 bases; bases with no gene match: 5. The CDR3 coding sequence is TGTGCCAGCAGCGTCGGACTAGCGGGAGGAACCTACGAGCAGTACTTC. This sequence encodes CASSVGLAGGTYEQYF.